What follows describes a single TCR beta chain. Its antigen is currently unknown. The record originates from a study of T cell responses to AZD1222 COVID-19 vaccine. Overall study results and limits: Donors were largely white British and mainly female; clonal diversity was possibly underestimated. Among vaccine-associated CD4 TCRs, coverage spanned spike, with dominance at 160-218 and 743-854.

Second-dose intervals of approximately 4 or approximately 12 weeks were pooled. TCRdb keeps only in-frame clones here, not all; method: immunoSEQ multiplex PCR. The sample records about 69,000 clones, around four fifths being singletons. The germline gives CDR1 SGHRS, CDR2 YFSETQ. V was pared by 2 bases and J by 2 bases, with 9 bases between. The CDR3 covers 14 residues. The sample was peripheral blood, taken 28 days after the second AZD1222 dose. The chain couples TRBV5-1 to TRBJ2-3; no clear D. The sequence was collected from an adult who received the AZD1222 COVID-19 vaccine. CDR3 DNA sequence: TGCGCCAGCAGCTTTATTTATACCACAGATACGCAGTATTTT. Translated, it gives CASSFIYTTDTQYF.